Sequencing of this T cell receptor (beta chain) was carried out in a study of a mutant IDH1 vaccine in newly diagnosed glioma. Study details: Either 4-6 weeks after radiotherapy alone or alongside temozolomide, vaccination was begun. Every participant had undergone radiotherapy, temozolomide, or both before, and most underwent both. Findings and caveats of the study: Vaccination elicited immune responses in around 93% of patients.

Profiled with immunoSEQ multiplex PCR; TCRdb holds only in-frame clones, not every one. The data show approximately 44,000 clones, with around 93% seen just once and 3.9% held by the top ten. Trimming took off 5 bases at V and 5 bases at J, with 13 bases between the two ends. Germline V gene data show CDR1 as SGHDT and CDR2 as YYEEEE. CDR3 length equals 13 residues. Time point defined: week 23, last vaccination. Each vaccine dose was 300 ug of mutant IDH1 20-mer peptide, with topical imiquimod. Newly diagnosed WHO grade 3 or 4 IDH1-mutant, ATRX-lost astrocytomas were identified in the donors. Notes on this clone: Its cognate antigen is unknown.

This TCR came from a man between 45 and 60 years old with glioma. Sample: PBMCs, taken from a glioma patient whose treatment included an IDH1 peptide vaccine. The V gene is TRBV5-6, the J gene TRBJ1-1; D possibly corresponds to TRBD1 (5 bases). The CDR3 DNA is TGTGCCAGCAGTTGGGGGGGAGGGACTGAAGCTTTCTTT. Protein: CASSWGGGTEAFF.